The clone carrying this TCR beta chain is medium-sized. The antigen is undetermined. Cultured CD4+ T-cell DNA underwent Oncomine TCR Beta short-read sequencing. TCRdb re-analysed the PCR reads in MiXCR, keeping a single row per CDR3 protein. The sample lists about 5,400 distinct CDR3 sequences, about half occurring once. CDR3 length: 14 amino acids. V shed 0 bases and J shed 5 bases, with 11 bases lying between them. Germline V CDR1 and CDR2: SGHKS, YYEKEE (reference sequence). These data come from a study of vaccination and CD4 T cells after COVID-19. Treatment noted: roughly ten-day PBMC culture with coronavirus spike peptide pools or control peptides (ViraFEST assay).

The chain uses TRBV5-5 and TRBJ1-2; D is uncertain. The clonotype originates from a human donor who had recovered from COVID-19. Material: CD4+ T cells from blood, cultured in vitro. The CDR3 DNA sequence: TGTGCCAGCAGCTTGGATGGTACATGGTATGGCTACACCTTC. It translates to CASSLDGTWYGYTF. Looking up the rest from reference TRBV5-5 and TRBJ1-2 gives the full variable domain: DAGVTQSPTHLIKTRGQQVTLRCSPISGHKSVSWYQQVLGQGPQFIFQYYEKEERGRGNFPDRFSARQFPNYSSELNVNALLLGDSALYLCASSLDGTWYGYTFGSGTRLTVV.